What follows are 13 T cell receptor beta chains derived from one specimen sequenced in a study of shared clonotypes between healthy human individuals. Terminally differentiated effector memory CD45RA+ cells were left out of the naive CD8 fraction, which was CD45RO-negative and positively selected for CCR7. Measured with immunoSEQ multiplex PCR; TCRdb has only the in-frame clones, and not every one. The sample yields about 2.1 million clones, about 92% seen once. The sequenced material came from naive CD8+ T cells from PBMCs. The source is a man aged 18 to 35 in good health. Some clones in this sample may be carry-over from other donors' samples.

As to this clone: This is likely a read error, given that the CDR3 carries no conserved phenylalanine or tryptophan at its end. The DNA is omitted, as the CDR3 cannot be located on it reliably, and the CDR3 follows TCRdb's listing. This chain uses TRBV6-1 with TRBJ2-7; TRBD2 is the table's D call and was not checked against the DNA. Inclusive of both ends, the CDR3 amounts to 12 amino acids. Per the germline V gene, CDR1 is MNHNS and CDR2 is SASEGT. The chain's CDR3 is CASSEGSPPSVI.

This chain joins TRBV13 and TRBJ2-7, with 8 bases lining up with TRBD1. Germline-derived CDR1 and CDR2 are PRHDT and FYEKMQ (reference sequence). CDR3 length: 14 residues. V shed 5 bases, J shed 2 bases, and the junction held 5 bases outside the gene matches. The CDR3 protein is CASSNNRGAYEQYF. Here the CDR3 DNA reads TGTGCCAGCAGCAACAACAGGGGGGCCTACGAGCAGTACTTC.

Here the CDR3 DNA reads TGTGCCAGCAGCCAAGTGGACAGGGGGGATCAGCCCCAGCATTTT. Translated, it gives CASSQVDRGDQPQHF. The chain is built from TRBV4-2 and TRBJ1-5, with 10 bases that match TRBD1. V lost 1 base, J lost 5 bases, and 2 bases stayed unmatched. The CDR3 has 15 amino acids. Germline assignment: CDR1 LGHNA and CDR2 YNFKEQ.

This CDR3 is CASAPGTNEQFF. The DNA of the CDR3 is TGTGCCAGCGCCCCGGGAACCAATGAGCAGTTCTTC. The rearrangement links TRBV27 to TRBJ2-1, with a tentative D call TRBD2 (5 bases). The germline V gene has CDR1 MNHEY and CDR2 SMNVEV (reference sequence). There are 12 residues in the CDR3. Trimming stripped 8 bases from V and 6 bases from J, with 11 bases between.

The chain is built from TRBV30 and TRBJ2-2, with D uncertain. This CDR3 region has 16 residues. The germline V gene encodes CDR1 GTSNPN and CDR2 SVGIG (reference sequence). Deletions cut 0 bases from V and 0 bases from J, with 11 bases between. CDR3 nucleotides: TGTGCCTGGAGTGTTACCGCGACACCGAACACCGGGGAGCTGTTTTTT. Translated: CAWSVTATPNTGELFF. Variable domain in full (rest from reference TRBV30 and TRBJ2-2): SQTIHQWPATLVQPVGSPLSLECTVEGTSNPNLYWYRQAAGRGLQLLFYSVGIGQISSEVPQNLSASRPQDRQFILSSKKLLLSDSGFYLCAWSVTATPNTGELFFGEGSRLTVL.

CDR3 in amino acids: CASSLRDGTGELFF. DNA for the CDR3: TGTGCCAGCAGTCTCAGGGACGGCACCGGGGAGCTGTTTTTT. The chain employs TRBV6-5 and TRBJ2-2, with D possibly being TRBD1 or TRBD2 (5 bases each). CDR3 size: 14 residues. Trimming removed 5 bases from V and 4 bases from J, with 11 bases in between. CDR1 and CDR2 from the germline V gene are MNHEY and SVGAGI.

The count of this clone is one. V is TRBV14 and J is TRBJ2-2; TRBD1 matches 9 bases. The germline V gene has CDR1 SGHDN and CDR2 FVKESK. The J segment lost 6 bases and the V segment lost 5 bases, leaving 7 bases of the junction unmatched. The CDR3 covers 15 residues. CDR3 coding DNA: TGTGCCAGCAGCTCCTACAGGGGGCGTCCCGGGGAGCTGTTTTTT. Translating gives CASSSYRGRPGELFF. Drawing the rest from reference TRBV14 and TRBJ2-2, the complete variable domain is EAGVTQFPSHSVIEKGQTVTLRCDPISGHDNLYWYRRVMGKEIKFLLHFVKESKQDESGMPNNRFLAERTGGTYSTLKVQPAELEDSGVYFCASSSYRGRPGELFFGEGSRLTVL.

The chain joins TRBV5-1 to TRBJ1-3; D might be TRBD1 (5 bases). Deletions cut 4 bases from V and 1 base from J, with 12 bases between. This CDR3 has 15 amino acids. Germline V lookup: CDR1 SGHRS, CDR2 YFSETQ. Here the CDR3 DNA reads TGCGCCAGCAGCAGCGAAGGGGCGTCTGGAAACACCATATATTTT. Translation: CASSSEGASGNTIYF.

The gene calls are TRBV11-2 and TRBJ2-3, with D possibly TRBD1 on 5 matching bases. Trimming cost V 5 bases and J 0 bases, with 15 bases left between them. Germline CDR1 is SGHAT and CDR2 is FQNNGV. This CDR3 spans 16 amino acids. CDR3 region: CASSPFGQGSTDTQYF. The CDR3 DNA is TGTGCCAGCAGCCCGTTTGGGCAGGGTAGCACAGATACGCAGTATTTT.

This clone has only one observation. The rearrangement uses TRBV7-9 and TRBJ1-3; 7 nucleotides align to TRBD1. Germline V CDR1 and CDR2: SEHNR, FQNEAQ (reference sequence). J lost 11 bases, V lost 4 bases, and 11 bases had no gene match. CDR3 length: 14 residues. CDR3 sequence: CASSWGGQLVSIYF. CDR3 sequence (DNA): TGTGCCAGCAGCTGGGGGGGACAGCTGGTTTCCATATATTTT.

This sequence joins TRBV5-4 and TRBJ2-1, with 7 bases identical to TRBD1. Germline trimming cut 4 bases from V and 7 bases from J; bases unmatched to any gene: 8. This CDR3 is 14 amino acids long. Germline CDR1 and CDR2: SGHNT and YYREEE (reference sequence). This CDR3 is CASSQDRVGNEQFF. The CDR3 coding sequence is TGTGCCAGCAGCCAAGACAGGGTTGGGAATGAGCAGTTCTTC.

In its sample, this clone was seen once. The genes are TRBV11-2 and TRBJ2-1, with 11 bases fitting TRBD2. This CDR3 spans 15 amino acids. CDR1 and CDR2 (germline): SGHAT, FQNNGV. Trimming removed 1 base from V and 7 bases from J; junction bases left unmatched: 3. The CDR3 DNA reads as TGTGCCAGCAGCTTAGTGACTAGCGGGAAGAATGAGCAGTTCTTC. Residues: CASSLVTSGKNEQFF.

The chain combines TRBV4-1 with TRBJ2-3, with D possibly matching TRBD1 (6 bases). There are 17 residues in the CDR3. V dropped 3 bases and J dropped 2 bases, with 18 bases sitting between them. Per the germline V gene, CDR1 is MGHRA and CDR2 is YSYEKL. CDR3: CASSHDRNRDPTDTQYF. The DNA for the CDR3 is TGCGCCAGCAGCCACGATAGGAACAGGGACCCCACAGATACGCAGTATTTT.